This passage covers 4 T cell receptor beta chains from one sample sequenced in a study of CD8+ T cells in alopecia areata. Extraction and reverse transcription of RNA yielded cDNA as the sequencing template. Here immunoSEQ multiplex PCR was the method, and the copy in TCRdb shows in-frame clones only, minus some. The sample has over 110,000 clones; 40% to 65% are singletons. The sample in question was CD4+ T cells sorted from blood, obtained at week 0. All receptors come from a human donor with alopecia areata.

This clone was recorded a few times. This chain links TRBV2 with TRBJ1-5; D gene uncertain. The V and J ends lost 1 base and 9 bases respectively, with 10 bases between them. The CDR3 runs 13 residues. From germline, CDR1 is SNHLY and CDR2 FYNNEI. In DNA form, the CDR3 reads TGTGCCAGCAGTGAAGAGCGGGGTGGGCCCCAGCATTTT. Translated, it gives CASSEERGGPQHF. The complete variable domain, with remaining parts taken from reference TRBV2 and TRBJ1-5, reads EPEVTQTPSHQVTQMGQEVILRCVPISNHLYFYWYRQILGQKVEFLVSFYNNEISEKSEIFDDQFSVERPDGSNFTLKIRSTKLEDSAMYFCASSEERGGPQHFGDGTRLSIL.

This sequence joins TRBV9 and TRBJ1-1, with D possibly matching TRBD1 (6 bases). Per germline, CDR1 SGDLS and CDR2 YYNGEE. This CDR3 has 15 amino acids. Trimming left V 0 bases short and J 4 bases short, with 13 bases between. CDR3 DNA sequence: TGTGCCAGCAGCGTAGTGGACAGCCGGGGCACTGAAGCTTTCTTT. Translating it yields CASSVVDSRGTEAFF.

The V and J genes are TRBV5-8 and TRBJ1-1; 7 bases line up with TRBD1. CDR3 length: 15 amino acids. Germline V gives CDR1 SGHTS, CDR2 YDEGEE. The trim removed 6 bases at V and 1 base at J, leaving 9 bases unmatched. The chain's CDR3 is CASNYIGTANTEAFF. DNA for the CDR3: TGTGCCAGCAACTATATTGGGACAGCGAACACTGAAGCTTTCTTT.

The V call is TRBV30, the J call TRBJ2-6, with 8 bases matching TRBD1. The CDR3 is 14 residues long. Per the germline V gene, CDR1 is GTSNPN and CDR2 is SVGIG (reference sequence). Trimming removed 4 bases from V and 6 bases from J; junction bases left unmatched: 5. The CDR3 DNA follows: TGTGCCTGGACGACAGGGGATAAGGCCAACGTCCTGACTTTC. Amino acids: CAWTTGDKANVLTF.